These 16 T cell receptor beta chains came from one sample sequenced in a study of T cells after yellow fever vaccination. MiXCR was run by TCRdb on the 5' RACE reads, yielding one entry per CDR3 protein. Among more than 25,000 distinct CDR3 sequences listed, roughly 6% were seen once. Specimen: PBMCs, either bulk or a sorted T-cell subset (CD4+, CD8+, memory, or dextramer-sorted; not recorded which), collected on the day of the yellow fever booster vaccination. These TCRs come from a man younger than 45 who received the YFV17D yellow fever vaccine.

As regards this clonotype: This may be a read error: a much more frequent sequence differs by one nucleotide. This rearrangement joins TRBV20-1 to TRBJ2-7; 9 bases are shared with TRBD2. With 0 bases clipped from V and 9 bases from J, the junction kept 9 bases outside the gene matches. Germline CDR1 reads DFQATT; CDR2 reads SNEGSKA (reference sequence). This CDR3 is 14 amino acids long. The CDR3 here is CSARDGLAGLGQYF. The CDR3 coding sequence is TGCAGTGCTAGAGATGGGCTAGCGGGATTAGGGCAGTACTTC.

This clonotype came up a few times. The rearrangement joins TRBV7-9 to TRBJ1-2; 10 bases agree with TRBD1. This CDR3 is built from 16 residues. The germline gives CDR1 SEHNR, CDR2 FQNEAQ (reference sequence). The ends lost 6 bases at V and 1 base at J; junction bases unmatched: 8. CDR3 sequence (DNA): TGTGCCAGCAGTTTCGGACAGGGGGGACGTAACTATGGCTACACCTTC. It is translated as CASSFGQGGRNYGYTF.

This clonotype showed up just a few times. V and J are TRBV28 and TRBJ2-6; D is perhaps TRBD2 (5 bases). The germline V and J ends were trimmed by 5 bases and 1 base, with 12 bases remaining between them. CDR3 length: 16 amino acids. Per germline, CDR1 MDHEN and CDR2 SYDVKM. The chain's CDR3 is CASSAPRRSGANVLTF. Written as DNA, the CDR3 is TGTGCCAGCAGTGCTCCCAGGAGGTCTGGGGCCAACGTCCTGACTTTC. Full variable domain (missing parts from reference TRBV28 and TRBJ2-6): DVKVTQSSRYLVKRTGEKVFLECVQDMDHENMFWYRQDPGLGLRLIYFSYDVKMKEKGDIPEGYSVSREKKERFSLILESASTNQTSMYLCASSAPRRSGANVLTFGAGSRLTVL.

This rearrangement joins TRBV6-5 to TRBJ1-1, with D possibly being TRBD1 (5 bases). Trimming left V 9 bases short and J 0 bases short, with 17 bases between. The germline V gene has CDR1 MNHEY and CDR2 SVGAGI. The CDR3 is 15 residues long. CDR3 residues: CASKIRVALNTEAFF. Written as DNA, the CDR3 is TGTGCCAGTAAAATCAGGGTTGCCCTGAACACTGAAGCTTTCTTT.

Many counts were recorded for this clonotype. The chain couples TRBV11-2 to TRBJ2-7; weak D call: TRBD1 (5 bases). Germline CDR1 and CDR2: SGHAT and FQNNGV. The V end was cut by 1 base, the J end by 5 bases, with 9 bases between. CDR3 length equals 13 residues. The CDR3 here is CASSLGRTNEQYF. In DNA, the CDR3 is TGTGCCAGCAGCTTAGGTAGGACAAACGAGCAGTACTTC.

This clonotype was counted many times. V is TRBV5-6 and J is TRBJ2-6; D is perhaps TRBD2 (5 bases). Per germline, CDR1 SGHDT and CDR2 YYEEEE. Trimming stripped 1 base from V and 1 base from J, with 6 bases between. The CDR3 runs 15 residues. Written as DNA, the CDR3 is TGTGCCAGCAGCTTGCGGGGATCTGGGGCCAACGTCCTGACTTTC. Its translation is CASSLRGSGANVLTF.

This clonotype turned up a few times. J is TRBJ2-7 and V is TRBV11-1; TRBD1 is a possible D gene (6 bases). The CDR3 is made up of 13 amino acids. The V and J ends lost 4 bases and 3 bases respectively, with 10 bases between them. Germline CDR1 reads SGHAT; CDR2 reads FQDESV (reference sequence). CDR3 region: CASSYKTGYEQYF. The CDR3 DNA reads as TGTGCCAGCAGCTATAAGACAGGCTACGAGCAGTACTTC.

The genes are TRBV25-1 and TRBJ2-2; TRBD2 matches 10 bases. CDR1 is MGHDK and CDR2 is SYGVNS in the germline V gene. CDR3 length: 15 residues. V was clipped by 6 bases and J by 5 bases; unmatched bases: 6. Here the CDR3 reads CASSLSSGRTGELFF. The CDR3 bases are TGTGCCAGCAGCCTAAGTAGCGGGAGGACCGGGGAGCTGTTTTTT.

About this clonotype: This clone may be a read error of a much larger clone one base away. CDR3 sequence reads: CASSRPSGSSYEQYF. For the CDR3, the DNA is TGTGCCAGCAGCCGTCCTAGCGGATCCTCCTACGAGCAGTACTTC. The rearrangement uses TRBV6-2 or TRBV6-3 and TRBJ2-7; 7 nucleotides align to TRBD2. This CDR3 comprises 15 residues. V shed 6 bases, J shed 0 bases, and the junction held 8 bases outside the gene matches. Germline lookup yields CDR1 MNHEY and CDR2 SVGEGT.

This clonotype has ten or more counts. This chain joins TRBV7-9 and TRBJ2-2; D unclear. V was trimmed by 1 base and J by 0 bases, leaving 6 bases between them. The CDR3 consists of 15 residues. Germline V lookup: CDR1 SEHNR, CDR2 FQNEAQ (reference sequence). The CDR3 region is CASSLGAANTGELFF. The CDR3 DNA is TGTGCCAGCAGCTTAGGGGCAGCGAACACCGGGGAGCTGTTTTTT.

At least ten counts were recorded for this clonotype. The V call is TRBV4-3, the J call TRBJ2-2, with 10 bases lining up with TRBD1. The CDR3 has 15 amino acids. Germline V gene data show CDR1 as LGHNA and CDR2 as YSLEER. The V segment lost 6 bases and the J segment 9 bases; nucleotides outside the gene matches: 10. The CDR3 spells CASSPGTGEVRELFF. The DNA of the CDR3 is TGCGCCAGCAGTCCCGGGACAGGGGAAGTGCGGGAGCTGTTTTTT.

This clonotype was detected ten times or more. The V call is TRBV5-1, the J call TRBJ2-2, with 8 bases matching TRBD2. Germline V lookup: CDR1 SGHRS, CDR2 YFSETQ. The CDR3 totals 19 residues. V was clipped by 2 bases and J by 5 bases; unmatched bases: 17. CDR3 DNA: TGCGCCAGCAGCTTCGTGAATCCAGCGGGAGTGTCGAGTACCGGGGAGCTGTTTTTT. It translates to CASSFVNPAGVSSTGELFF.

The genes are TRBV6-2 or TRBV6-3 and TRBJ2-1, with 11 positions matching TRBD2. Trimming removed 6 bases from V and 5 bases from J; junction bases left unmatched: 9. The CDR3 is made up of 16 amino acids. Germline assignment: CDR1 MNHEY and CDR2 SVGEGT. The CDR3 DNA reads TGTGCCAGCAGACTTCGACTAGCGGGAAAAAACAATGAGCAGTTCTTC. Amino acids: CASRLRLAGKNNEQFF.

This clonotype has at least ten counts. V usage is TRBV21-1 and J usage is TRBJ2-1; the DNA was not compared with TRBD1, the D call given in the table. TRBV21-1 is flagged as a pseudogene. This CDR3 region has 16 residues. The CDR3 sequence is CASSKERDRGHDEQFF. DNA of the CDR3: TGTGCCAGCAGCAAAGAGAGGGACAGGGGGCACGATGAGCAGTTCTTC.

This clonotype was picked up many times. This CDR3 reads CSARDLREASYEQYF. CDR3 sequence (DNA): TGCAGTGCTAGAGATCTGCGGGAGGCTTCCTACGAGCAGTACTTC. This chain uses TRBV20-1 with TRBJ2-7, with 8 bases matching TRBD2. This CDR3 is 15 amino acids long. J gave up 1 base and V 0 bases, and 5 bases lay outside the gene matches. The germline V gene encodes CDR1 DFQATT and CDR2 SNEGSKA (reference sequence).

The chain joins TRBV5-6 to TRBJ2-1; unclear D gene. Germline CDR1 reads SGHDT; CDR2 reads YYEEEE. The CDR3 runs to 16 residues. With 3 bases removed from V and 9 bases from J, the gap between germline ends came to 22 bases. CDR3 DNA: TGTGCCAGCAGCTCCCGCCGGGCCTACGGGTACGGTGAGCAGTTCTTC. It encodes CASSSRRAYGYGEQFF.